This T cell receptor beta chain was recovered during a study of radiotherapy plus CTLA-4 blockade in lung cancer. Assay: immunoSEQ multiplex PCR; the TCRdb copy retains only in-frame clones and omits some. The sample includes roughly 68,000 clones, over 65% of them seen just once. The input for sequencing was peripheral blood, taken from a patient treated with radiotherapy plus ipilimumab. This receptor was taken from a human donor with non-small cell lung cancer who had a complete response to radiotherapy plus ipilimumab.

CDR3 in amino acids: CASSGGDRGGYEQYF. CDR3 sequence (DNA): TGTGCCAGCAGCGGCGGGGACAGGGGAGGGTACGAGCAGTACTTC. The chain is built from TRBV5-4 and TRBJ2-7; 10 nucleotides line up with TRBD1. V shed 4 bases, J shed 4 bases, and the junction held 8 bases outside the gene matches. From germline, CDR1 is SGHNT and CDR2 YYREEE (reference sequence). CDR3 length: 15 residues.